This T cell receptor (beta chain) was captured in a study of cytomegalovirus exposure and HLA in healthy donors. 13 Jbeta primers and 60 Vbeta primers were used for the PCR. Clones were sequenced by immunoSEQ multiplex PCR, and TCRdb holds only the in-frame ones, with some missing. Of 150,000 to 200,000 clones detected, around three quarters appear once; the ten largest clones hold around 3.5%. Study conclusions and caveats: An analysis done earlier found most TCR beta V segments productive about 87% or about 30% of the time. Presence/absence analyses assumed roughly uniform sequencing depth across donors, which may not hold. Reportedly, a later analysis found an Asian-associated ancestry cluster had fewer N-insertions than the roughly 700-donor mean.

Comment on this clone: The antigen is undetermined.

The source is a man aged 25 to 45 in good health and CMV-seropositive. The sequenced sample was PBMCs.

The CDR3 is CASSPPGVAGSFRYF. Written as DNA, the CDR3 is TGTGCCAGCAGTCCCCCCGGGGTAGCGGGGTCCTTTAGGTATTTT. This chain links TRBV6-6 with TRBJ2-3; 8 bases are shared with TRBD2. Germline CDR1 and CDR2: MNHNY and SVGAGI (reference sequence). The CDR3 extends over 15 amino acids. The J segment lost 14 bases and the V segment lost 5 bases, leaving 18 bases of the junction unmatched.